This TCR beta chain was retrieved from a study of regulatory T cells in long-lasting Graves disease. Sample time point: newly diagnosed GD, antithyroid drugs for less than 3 months. Researchers made the TCR library from RNA that was extracted from PBMCs. An endocrinology department located in Xi'an, China, was where the patients came from. HTBI primers from iRepertoire and Arm-PCR of CDR3 regions yielded the TCR beta libraries. In TCRdb, the multiplex PCR reads were re-called with MiXCR into one record per CDR3 protein. The sample lists over 400,000 distinct CDR3 sequences, 14% occurring once. CDR3 length: 16 residues. CDR1 and CDR2 (germline): LGHNA, YNFKEQ. V was clipped by 0 bases and J by 5 bases, with 14 bases between them. The same specimen was also included in a second study, on T cells in Graves' hyperthyroidism and ophthalmopathy. From that study: First-round RT-PCR of the TCR CDR3 relied on the HTBI primer set.

The sample consisted of peripheral blood mononuclear cells (PBMCs), taken at new diagnosis, from a patient treated with antithyroid drugs. The clonotype was recovered from a woman in her forties or fifties with Graves disease. V usage is TRBV4-2 and J usage is TRBJ2-1, with D hard to call. The chain's CDR3 is CASSQEEVIADNEQFF. The DNA for the CDR3 is TGTGCCAGCAGCCAAGAGGAAGTAATAGCCGACAATGAGCAGTTCTTC.